Reported below is one T cell receptor beta chain. This clonotype was seen a few times. Its antigen has not been determined. There are no base qualities to consult, and no much larger clone falls within one base. This sample is part of a study of T-cell memory formation after mild COVID-19 (dated by TCRdb to about 2021). Looking at the study overall: TCR sequence clusters from the two donors were found to be largely donor specific. T-cell clones expanding and contracting after mild COVID-19 in two donors were tracked by longitudinal TCRalpha and TCRbeta repertoire sequencing. Two young, previously healthy adult volunteers, one female and one male, were included in the cohort. The study at large found these results: Some responding clones were detected in pre-infection memory, which suggested that pre-existing cross-reactive memory T cells had joined the SARS-CoV-2 response. The study included only a couple of mild cases, and larger cohorts that include severe cases with pre-infection samples were judged to be necessary. Whether the second-wave clones peaking on day 37 were SARS-CoV-2 specific was not confirmed. From day 15 to 85, contracting clones showed balanced CD4/CD8 phenotypes, whereas a second wave of clones that expanded from day 15 to 37 leaned towards CD4+. Contracting CD4+ clones were located mainly in the CM and EM memory subsets, whereas CD8+ clones were found to be enriched in EMRA.

The germline V gene (reference sequence) gives CDR1 as SEHNR and CDR2 as FQNEAQ. The CDR3 numbers 12 residues from cysteine through phenylalanine. Of the read, only the CDR3 DNA is kept; its 36 bases are in frame from base 1. The V end loses 6 bases and the J end loses 3 bases, and a stretch of 5 bases separates them. Instrument on record: Illumina NovaSeq 6000. cDNA libraries for TCRalpha and TCRbeta were prepared by 5'RACE using constant-segment primers, with sample barcodes and unique molecular identifiers added. Trizol reagent was used to extract RNA from every sample. Libraries were amplified in two PCR steps, with a second sample barcode and Illumina TruSeq adapters added in the second step. Sequencing of libraries was performed on an Illumina NovaSeq with 2 x 150 bp paired-end reads. Per the original workflow: With migec v1.2.7, reads were demultiplexed and then collapsed into UMI-guided consensus sequences. Using mixcr v2.1.11, UMI consensuses were aligned to TRA and TRB V and J templates and then assembled into clonotypes. A clonotype was counted as expanded or contracted only when both edgeR and NoisET called the clonotype significant, with the noise models trained on biological replicates. For edgeR calls, the cutoffs were a false discovery rate-adjusted p below 0.01 and a log2 fold-change threshold of 1. As an exploratory analysis of dynamics, max-normalized trajectories of the 1000 most abundant clonotypes were examined by PCA with hierarchical clustering. Separately sequenced CD4+ and CD8+ repertoires were used to assign a CD4 or CD8 phenotype to each responding clone. The raw public reads went through TCRdb reprocessing: fastp at Q25, MiXCR clone calling, in-frame beta chains kept. Entries that share a CDR3 protein sequence are merged under the most common genes and DNA. TCRdb's processing, not the authors' own work, is the source of the V and J calls. For this sample there are fewer than 350,000 distinct CDR3 sequences; around 17% appear just once. Together, the top ten hold 20% to 25% of the sample.

PBMCs were isolated by Ficoll-Paque density gradient centrifugation. The sequenced material came from PBMCs or a T cell subset sorted from them (not recorded which). This receptor was taken from a man between 18 and 35 years old who had mild COVID-19 (a few samples of this study predate the infection). The sample titles of this study are shuffled in the database, so cell type and time point are left out; the donor was told from shared clones. In this chain, TRBV7-9 is recombined with TRBJ2-2, with no confident D gene call. The DNA reads TGTGCCAGCAGGCGAGACACCGGGGAGCTGTTTTTT. Translated, this is CASRRDTGELFF.